A selection of T cell receptor beta chains follows, all from one sample in a study of control samples from healthy donors and cancer patients. Profiled with immunoSEQ multiplex PCR; TCRdb holds only in-frame clones, not every one. The sample has approximately 100,000 clones, 84% seen once; the top ten hold 38%. Material for sequencing was PBMCs. These receptors came from a man in his 70s with lung cancer. CDR3s include the opening cysteine and the closing phenylalanine or tryptophan. The order of the fields is V gene, J gene, D gene, clone size, CDR3 DNA, CDR3 protein. D genes are given only for firm matches. Expanded clones get a size class; other rows say once, few or many, or leave the size out.

v_gene: TRBV18; j_gene: TRBJ1-1; d_gene: TRBD1; abundance: NA; CDR3nt: TGTGCCAGCTCACGACAGGGTGATGAGGCTGAAGCTTTCTTT; CDR3aa: CASSRQGDEAEAFF
v_gene: TRBV7-9; j_gene: TRBJ1-2; d_gene: TRBD1; abundance: NA; CDR3nt: TGTGCCAGCAGCCCGACAGGGGGCGCGAGGGGCTACACCTTC; CDR3aa: CASSPTGGARGYTF
v_gene: TRBV3-1/TRBV3-2; j_gene: TRBJ1-3; d_gene: NA; abundance: NA; CDR3nt: TGTGCCAGCAGCCAAGGAATCAGGGGAGGAAACACCATATATTTT; CDR3aa: CASSQGIRGGNTIYF
v_gene: TRBV6-5; j_gene: TRBJ2-7; d_gene: NA; abundance: NA; CDR3nt: TGTGCCAGCAGACTACTGTTCTCGGCGGGCAACGAGCAGTACTTC; CDR3aa: CASRLLFSAGNEQYF
v_gene: TRBV9; j_gene: TRBJ2-1; d_gene: NA; abundance: NA; CDR3nt: TGTGCCAGCAGCGCCTCGGGACGGTACAATGAGCAGTTCTTC; CDR3aa: CASSASGRYNEQFF
v_gene: TRBV29-1; j_gene: TRBJ2-1; d_gene: NA; abundance: NA; CDR3nt: TGCAGCGTGAGGGGGCGGGGGCGGGACAATGAGCAGTTCTTC; CDR3aa: CSVRGRGRDNEQFF
v_gene: TRBV4-1; j_gene: TRBJ1-2; d_gene: NA; abundance: NA; CDR3nt: TGCGCCAGCAGCCAAGATCTGGGGGCTGCTAACTATGGCTACACCTTC; CDR3aa: CASSQDLGAANYGYTF
v_gene: TRBV4-2; j_gene: TRBJ2-3; d_gene: NA; abundance: NA; CDR3nt: TGTGCCAGCAGCCGAGAGCCGCAGGGGTCGTTGACAGATACGCAGTATTTT; CDR3aa: CASSREPQGSLTDTQYF
v_gene: TRBV18; j_gene: TRBJ1-1; d_gene: TRBD1; abundance: NA; CDR3nt: TGTGCCAGCTCACCGGACAGGGGGAGCAAGACTGAAGCTTTCTTT; CDR3aa: CASSPDRGSKTEAFF
v_gene: TRBV6-5; j_gene: TRBJ1-1; d_gene: NA; abundance: NA; CDR3nt: TGTGCCAGCAGCACTACCCAGGATCTGAACACTGAAGCTTTCTTT; CDR3aa: CASSTTQDLNTEAFF
v_gene: TRBV24-1; j_gene: TRBJ2-3; d_gene: NA; abundance: NA; CDR3nt: TGTGCCACCAGTGATTACAGGGACGTGGATACGCAGTATTTT; CDR3aa: CATSDYRDVDTQYF
v_gene: TRBV5-4; j_gene: TRBJ1-2; d_gene: NA; abundance: NA; CDR3nt: TGTGCCAGCAGCCGCCCAGGTAGGACGAACTATGGCTACACCTTC; CDR3aa: CASSRPGRTNYGYTF
v_gene: TRBV9; j_gene: TRBJ2-6; d_gene: TRBD1; abundance: once; CDR3nt: TGTGCCAGCAGCGCTCGTTCTAACGGGGACAGTTCCCATTCTGGGGCCAACGTCCTGACTTTC; CDR3aa: CASSARSNGDSSHSGANVLTF
v_gene: TRBV2; j_gene: TRBJ2-7; d_gene: TRBD2; abundance: NA; CDR3nt: TGTGCCAGCAGTTTAGCGGGGGCCCCCTACGAGCAGTACTTC; CDR3aa: CASSLAGAPYEQYF
v_gene: TRBV5-6; j_gene: TRBJ2-5; d_gene: TRBD1; abundance: NA; CDR3nt: TGTGCCAGCAGCTTGGACAGGGGGAGCCAAGAGACCCAGTACTTC; CDR3aa: CASSLDRGSQETQYF
v_gene: TRBV24-1; j_gene: TRBJ2-3; d_gene: NA; abundance: NA; CDR3nt: TGTGCCACCAGTGACCCTGGACTGTACACAGATACGCAGTATTTT; CDR3aa: CATSDPGLYTDTQYF
v_gene: TRBV18; j_gene: TRBJ2-5; d_gene: NA; abundance: NA; CDR3nt: TGTGCCAGCTCAGCGATACAGGGAACCCAAGAGACCCAGTACTTC; CDR3aa: CASSAIQGTQETQYF
v_gene: TRBV7-3; j_gene: TRBJ2-3; d_gene: TRBD2; abundance: NA; CDR3nt: TGTGCCAGCAGCTTACCCTCAGCGGGACTAGCGACAGATACGCAGTATTTT; CDR3aa: CASSLPSAGLATDTQYF
v_gene: TRBV18; j_gene: TRBJ2-3; d_gene: NA; abundance: NA; CDR3nt: TGTGCCAGCCAGGATGGGGATACGCAGTATTTT; CDR3aa: CASQDGDTQYF
v_gene: TRBV20-1; j_gene: TRBJ1-2; d_gene: NA; abundance: NA; CDR3nt: TGCAGTGCTAGTGGCCCTCCGGGGCACTATGGCTACACCTTC; CDR3aa: CSASGPPGHYGYTF
v_gene: TRBV11-2; j_gene: TRBJ2-1; d_gene: TRBD2; abundance: few; CDR3nt: TGTGCCAGCAGTAGGGAAGGGCGGGGGGCCCCCTTTTCCTACAATGAGCAGTTCTTC; CDR3aa: CASSREGRGAPFSYNEQFF
v_gene: TRBV19; j_gene: TRBJ2-1; d_gene: NA; abundance: once; CDR3nt: TGTGCCAGTAGTAAGGCAGGGAGAGATGAGCAGTTCTTC; CDR3aa: CASSKAGRDEQFF
v_gene: TRBV13; j_gene: TRBJ1-1; d_gene: NA; abundance: NA; CDR3nt: TGTGCCAGCAGCCCTTCCGGACCCCTCTTT; CDR3aa: CASSPSGPLF
v_gene: TRBV7-2; j_gene: TRBJ1-2; d_gene: NA; abundance: NA; CDR3nt: TGTGCCAGCAGCTTAGAAGTAGGTGGCTACACCTTC; CDR3aa: CASSLEVGGYTF
v_gene: TRBV3-1/TRBV3-2; j_gene: TRBJ2-3; d_gene: TRBD2; abundance: NA; CDR3nt: TGTGCCAGCAGCCTTAGCGGGGGCACAGATACGCAGTATTTT; CDR3aa: CASSLSGGTDTQYF
v_gene: TRBV9; j_gene: TRBJ1-2; d_gene: TRBD1; abundance: NA; CDR3nt: TGTGCCAGCAGCGTAGCAGACAGGGGAGGGTTCGGCTACACCTTC; CDR3aa: CASSVADRGGFGYTF
v_gene: TRBV5-4; j_gene: TRBJ2-6; d_gene: NA; abundance: NA; CDR3nt: TGTGCCAGCAGCCCGGGACTCATACCCTCTGGGGCCAACGTCCTGACTTTC; CDR3aa: CASSPGLIPSGANVLTF
v_gene: TRBV4-1; j_gene: TRBJ1-3; d_gene: NA; abundance: NA; CDR3nt: TGCGCCAGCAGCCAAGAGGGGATCGGAGTCCCTGGAAACACCATATATTTT; CDR3aa: CASSQEGIGVPGNTIYF
v_gene: TRBV30; j_gene: TRBJ2-7; d_gene: NA; abundance: NA; CDR3nt: TGTGCCTGGGACACCTCAAACTACGAGCAGTACTTC; CDR3aa: CAWDTSNYEQYF
v_gene: TRBV11-2; j_gene: TRBJ2-2; d_gene: TRBD1; abundance: NA; CDR3nt: TGTGCCAGCAGCTTAGGGACAGGGTTACCCGGGGAGCTGTTTTTT; CDR3aa: CASSLGTGLPGELFF